This TCR beta chain was recorded in a study of blood T cell repertoires in COVID-19. Whole-study context: Sources were T cells, B-cell-depleted T cells, or PBMCs; the material itself was cDNA or gDNA.

Trimming removed 4 bases from V and 1 base from J; junction bases left unmatched: 7. Germline CDR1 reads SGHNT; CDR2 reads YYREEE (reference sequence). The CDR3 runs to 15 residues. The authors' processing: Estimation of nucleated cell counts relied on the amplification of reference gene primers. Clones were read by immunoSEQ multiplex PCR, and TCRdb kept only the in-frame ones, dropping some. V, J and clone size reflect that table, while D and trimming were determined from the DNA. The sample carries about 220,000 clones, under 90% recorded once. The clonotype was recovered from an elderly woman with acute or convalescent COVID-19. The sample was peripheral blood. The chain combines TRBV5-4 with TRBJ1-1; 7 bases match TRBD1. The CDR3 protein is CASSNDRAGNTEAFF. CDR3 in DNA: TGTGCCAGCAGCAACGACAGGGCGGGGAACACTGAAGCTTTCTTT.